The T cell receptor beta chain under discussion was sequenced for a study of blood T cell repertoires in COVID-19. The wider study: PBMCs, B-cell-depleted T cells, or T cells provided the cDNA or gDNA that made up the material.

Authors' analysis steps: By means of reference gene primer amplification, nucleated cell counts were estimated. The method was immunoSEQ multiplex PCR; TCRdb's version includes in-frame clones alone and lacks a portion of them. The V and J calls and clone size were taken over from that table, and D and trimming were inferred from the DNA. The data contain 40,000 to 50,000 clones, roughly three quarters of them seen just once; the ten biggest clones take up about 9%. This CDR3 comprises 16 residues. CDR1 is MNHEY and CDR2 is SVGAGI in the germline V gene. The ends lost 0 bases at V and 11 bases at J; junction bases unmatched: 12.

This chain joins TRBV6-5 and TRBJ2-3; 9 nucleotides agree with TRBD2. Material for sequencing was peripheral blood. The clonotype comes from a man between 65 and 79 years old with active or convalescent COVID-19. CDR3 sequence: CASSYSRTVSGGLQYF. The CDR3 nucleotides are TGTGCCAGCAGTTACTCCCGGACTGTGAGCGGGGGGCTGCAGTATTTT.